Below, 2 T cell receptor beta chains from the same sample are listed, as sequenced in a study of cytomegalovirus exposure and HLA in healthy donors. PCR amplification relied on 60 Vbeta primers (plus 13 Jbeta primers). Only in-frame clones appear in the TCRdb table, and some are missing; sequencing was by immunoSEQ multiplex PCR. This sample has 120,000 or so clones, with over 60% found just once. The sample comprised PBMCs. The receptors were sampled from an older woman in good health and CMV-seropositive.

In its sample, this clone was seen a few times. The V gene is TRBV6-1, the J gene TRBJ1-1; 7 positions agree with TRBD1. CDR1 and CDR2 from the germline V gene are MNHNS and SASEGT. The V gene end was trimmed by 4 bases and the J gene end by 10 bases; junction bases not matched to a gene: 3. This CDR3 is 11 amino acids long. The DNA for the CDR3 is TGTGCCAGCAGTGGAAGGGGGCGAGCTTTCTTT. As protein: CASSGRGRAFF.

This chain joins TRBV7-2 and TRBJ1-6; no firm D call. Trimming left V 2 bases short and J 10 bases short, with 18 bases between. CDR3 length equals 16 residues. Looked up from germline, CDR1 is SGHTA and CDR2 is FQGNSA. The CDR3 protein is CASSLSVSSNESPLHF. CDR3 DNA: TGTGCCAGCAGCTTAAGTGTGAGCTCCAATGAGTCACCCCTCCACTTT.